The present TCR beta chain was sequenced within a study of T cells in Graves' hyperthyroidism and ophthalmopathy. This clonotype was seen at least ten times. The antigen remains undetermined. Study findings and constraints: The model's output predicted ophthalmopathy at a median of around 6.9 months prior to onset. In the blood, most expanded thyroid clonotypes above 0.001 appeared as well. In the analysis, a 13 V-J model separated ophthalmopathy from stable hyperthyroidism.

Amplified regions were TCR beta CDR3 sequences from RNA transcripts. An initial round of RT-PCR targeting the TCR CDR3 relied on the HTBI primer set. TCRdb re-derived calls from the multiplex PCR reads in MiXCR, one entry per CDR3 protein. This sample has around 350,000 distinct CDR3 sequences, with around 25% found just once. CDR1 is SQVTM, CDR2 ANQGSEA, per germline. V was cut by 1 base and J by 3 bases, with 9 bases left in between. The length of the CDR3 is 13 residues. Hyperthyroidism was newly diagnosed in patients aged 18 to 65 (duration under 2 months). The chain recombines TRBV29-1 with TRBJ1-1; D unclear. This TCR derives from a man in his forties or fifties with Graves' hyperthyroidism. Sequenced material: blood. CDR3 DNA sequence: TGCAGCGTTGAAGTTCCGGAGGACACTGAAGCTTTCTTT. This gives the protein CSVEVPEDTEAFF.